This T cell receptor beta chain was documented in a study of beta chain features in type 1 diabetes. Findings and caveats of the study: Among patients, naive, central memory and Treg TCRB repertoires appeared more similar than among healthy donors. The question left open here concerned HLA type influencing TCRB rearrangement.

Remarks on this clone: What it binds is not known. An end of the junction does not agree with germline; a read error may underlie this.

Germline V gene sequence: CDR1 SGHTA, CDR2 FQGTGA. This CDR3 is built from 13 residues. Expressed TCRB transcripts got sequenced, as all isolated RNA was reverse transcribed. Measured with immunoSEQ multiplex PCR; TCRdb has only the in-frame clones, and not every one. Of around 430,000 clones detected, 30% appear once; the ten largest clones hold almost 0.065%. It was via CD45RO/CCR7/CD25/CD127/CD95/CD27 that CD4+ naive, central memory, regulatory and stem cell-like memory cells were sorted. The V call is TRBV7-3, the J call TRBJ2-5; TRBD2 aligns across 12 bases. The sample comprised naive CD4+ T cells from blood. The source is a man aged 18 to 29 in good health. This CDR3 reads CASSSYPGLAGDF. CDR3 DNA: TGTGCCAGCAGCTCATACCCGGGACTAGCGGGTGACTTC.